This passage covers 22 T cell receptor beta chains from one sample sequenced in a study of Ad26.COV2.S vaccination and SARS-CoV-2 variants. Produced via immunoSEQ multiplex PCR; TCRdb's table is partial and in-frame only. Of 410,000 or so clones listed, around 92% are singletons. Treatment described: about 20 received Ad26.COV2.S at low or high dose, single or two shots; about five received placebo; per-sample allocation not given. Collection of samples fell on day 63 after the first vaccine or placebo injection. This material consisted of peripheral blood, taken in a trial of Ad26.COV2.S vaccine versus placebo. These receptors came from a person between 18 and 60 years old who received the Ad26.COV2.S COVID-19 vaccine or a placebo.

This CDR3 is CASKPTATYGYTF. The CDR3 nucleotides are TGTGCCAGCAAGCCTACAGCGACCTATGGCTACACCTTC. The chain uses TRBV6-5 and TRBJ1-2; no firm D call. V was cut by 7 bases and J by 4 bases, with 13 bases left in between. CDR3 length equals 13 residues. CDR1 and CDR2 (germline): MNHEY, SVGAGI.

The V gene is TRBV5-1, the J gene TRBJ1-1, with D perhaps matching TRBD1 (6 bases). The germline V gene has CDR1 SGHRS and CDR2 YFSETQ. CDR3 size: 16 residues. V gave up 0 bases and J gave up 4 bases, with 16 bases separating them. The CDR3 DNA sequence: TGCGCCAGCAGCTTGGGCCCCCTACAGGGCACCACTGAAGCTTTCTTT. Encoded protein: CASSLGPLQGTTEAFF.

V gene TRBV4-3 combines with J gene TRBJ2-7, with D unresolved. The germline V gene encodes CDR1 LGHNA and CDR2 YSLEER. V gave up 3 bases and J gave up 2 bases, with 17 bases separating them. The CDR3 runs to 16 residues. The CDR3 coding sequence is TGCGCCAGCAGCCACGATTCCTCCGGGTCGACCTACGAGCAGTACTTC. Its translation is CASSHDSSGSTYEQYF.

The V gene is TRBV2, the J gene TRBJ2-5; D tentatively fits TRBD1 or TRBD2 (5 bases each). Trimming stripped 4 bases from V and 4 bases from J, with 10 bases between. Germline loops: CDR1 SNHLY, CDR2 FYNNEI. The CDR3 is 13 residues long. CDR3 in DNA: TGTGCCAGCAGTGGGGGGTTCAGAGAGACCCAGTACTTC. Translated: CASSGGFRETQYF. The complete variable domain, with remaining parts taken from reference TRBV2 and TRBJ2-5, reads EPEVTQTPSHQVTQMGQEVILRCVPISNHLYFYWYRQILGQKVEFLVSFYNNEISEKSEIFDDQFSVERPDGSNFTLKIRSTKLEDSAMYFCASSGGFRETQYFGPGTRLLVL.

The chain combines TRBV5-6 with TRBJ1-2; tentative D call: TRBD1 (5 bases). The CDR3 sequence is 15 residues long. Germline assignment: CDR1 SGHDT and CDR2 YYEEEE. Trimming left V 1 base short and J 5 bases short, with 15 bases between. The CDR3 nucleotides read TGTGCCAGCAGCTTGCGTCCAGGGACGGCTTATGGCTACACCTTC. Amino acids: CASSLRPGTAYGYTF.

This chain links TRBV10-1 with TRBJ2-3; no reliable D call. Trimming pared 8 bases from V and 5 bases from J, leaving 8 bases between. The CDR3 spans 11 residues. CDR1 is WNHNN, CDR2 SYGVQD, per germline (reference sequence). Written as DNA, the CDR3 is TGCGCCAGCGGCTTAGGAGATACGCAGTATTTT. It encodes CASGLGDTQYF.

The chain links TRBV5-6 to TRBJ2-7, with D hard to call. CDR1 is SGHDT and CDR2 is YYEEEE in the germline V gene. V was shortened by 1 base and J by 0 bases, with 5 bases between the two germline ends. The length of the CDR3 is 13 residues. The CDR3: CASSLWVSYEQYF. In DNA, the CDR3 is TGTGCCAGCAGCTTGTGGGTCTCCTACGAGCAGTACTTC.

The CDR3 reads CASRSQHEETQYF. In DNA, the CDR3 is TGTGCCAGCAGATCACAGCATGAAGAGACCCAGTACTTC. The chain recombines TRBV25-1 with TRBJ2-5; D remains ambiguous. The CDR3 length is 13 residues. The germline V and J ends were trimmed by 6 bases and 3 bases, with 11 bases remaining between them. The V gene's germline CDR1 is MGHDK and CDR2 SYGVNS.

This chain uses TRBV18 with TRBJ1-1, with 10 bases fitting TRBD1. The CDR3 runs to 18 residues. J was trimmed by 0 bases and V by 2 bases; bases with no gene match: 9. Germline values: CDR1 KGHSH, CDR2 LQKENI. The CDR3 region has the DNA TGTGCCAGCTCACCATATAAGGGACAGGGGAAAATGAACACTGAAGCTTTCTTT. The encoded protein is CASSPYKGQGKMNTEAFF.

This chain uses TRBV10-3 with TRBJ2-1; 7 bases match TRBD1. The germline V gene encodes CDR1 ENHRY and CDR2 SYGVKD. The V and J ends lost 8 bases and 3 bases, in that order; junction bases with no gene match: 7. The CDR3 loop spans 14 amino acids. CDR3 bases: TGTGCCATCGGCCGGGACAGCATCTACAATGAGCAGTTCTTC. Its translation is CAIGRDSIYNEQFF.

The chain uses TRBV19 and TRBJ2-7, with D perhaps being TRBD1 or TRBD2 (5 bases each). Trimming removed 5 bases at V and 4 bases at J, with 15 bases between. This CDR3 spans 14 amino acids. CDR1 is LNHDA, CDR2 SQIVND, per germline (reference sequence). CDR3: CASSYGTLGYEQYF. The CDR3 DNA reads TGTGCCAGTAGTTACGGGACCCTCGGTTACGAGCAGTACTTC.

Only one count was recorded for this clone. This chain links TRBV11-2 with TRBJ2-4; a weak D match, TRBD2 (6 bases). The V gene lost 6 bases and the J gene lost 3 bases, with 15 bases spanning the gap. Germline CDR1 SGHAT, CDR2 FQNNGV. CDR3 length: 15 residues. The CDR3 loop is CASRRVSGDKNIQYF. The CDR3, as DNA: TGTGCCAGCAGGAGAGTATCGGGGGACAAAAACATTCAGTACTTC.

This rearrangement joins TRBV12-3 or TRBV12-4 to TRBJ1-2; D remains unclear. The CDR3 is made up of 13 amino acids. The V and J ends lost 5 bases and 4 bases respectively, with 11 bases between them. CDR3 nucleotide sequence: TGTGCCAGCAGTCCTGGTATTGTCTATGGCTACACCTTC. It encodes CASSPGIVYGYTF.

The chain couples TRBV3-1 (or the pseudogene TRBV3-2) to TRBJ1-2, with a weak D call TRBD1 (5 bases). In germline, CDR1 is LGHDT, CDR2 YNNKEL (reference sequence). V was pared by 0 bases and J by 2 bases, with 10 bases between. The CDR3 is made up of 15 amino acids. The CDR3 reads CASSQDSRGNYGYTF. In DNA, the CDR3 is TGTGCCAGCAGCCAAGATTCGCGGGGGAACTATGGCTACACCTTC.

The rearrangement links TRBV28 to TRBJ1-1; D is perhaps TRBD1 (6 bases). The CDR3 extends over 11 amino acids. Per germline, CDR1 MDHEN and CDR2 SYDVKM. V was clipped by 6 bases and J by 8 bases, with 10 bases between them. The CDR3 protein is CASRDSPEAFF. The CDR3 region has the DNA TGTGCCAGCAGGGACAGTCCCGAAGCTTTCTTT.

The chain joins TRBV6-6 to TRBJ2-7, with 11 bases identical to TRBD2. The CDR3 has 16 amino acids. CDR1 and CDR2 from the germline V gene are MNHNY and SVGAGI (reference sequence). V trimming: 6 bases; J trimming: 2 bases; junction bases outside the gene matches: 9. This CDR3 is CASRPGLAARAYEQYF. The CDR3 DNA is TGTGCCAGCAGGCCGGGACTAGCGGCACGGGCCTACGAGCAGTACTTC.

Points on this clone: At the DNA level, this CDR3 is encoded by other sequences in the same sample as well. The genes are TRBV19 and TRBJ2-3; tentative D call: TRBD2 (5 bases). Germline-derived CDR1 and CDR2 are LNHDA and SQIVND (reference sequence). The CDR3 sequence is 15 residues long. Trimming left V 4 bases short and J 0 bases short, with 11 bases between. The CDR3 DNA reads as TGTGCCAGTAGTAATCGCGGAGGTAGCACAGATACGCAGTATTTT. This codes for CASSNRGGSTDTQYF.

The rearrangement joins TRBV30 to TRBJ1-6; D is possibly TRBD1 (5 bases). V was trimmed by 4 bases and J by 0 bases, leaving 7 bases between them. Germline CDR1 GTSNPN, CDR2 SVGIG (reference sequence). The CDR3 has 14 residues. As DNA, the CDR3 is TGTGCCTGGAAGACAGACTCCTATAATTCACCCCTCCACTTT. Translated, it gives CAWKTDSYNSPLHF.

The chain is built from TRBV3-1 (or the pseudogene TRBV3-2) and TRBJ1-4; TRBD1 matches 8 bases. V lost 0 bases to trimming and J lost 7 bases; unmatched junction nucleotides: 7. The CDR3 totals 16 residues. In germline, CDR1 is LGHDT, CDR2 YNNKEL (reference sequence). The DNA of the CDR3 is TGTGCCAGCAGCCAAGAGGACAGGGAAGGTTCTGAAAAACTGTTTTTT. This encodes CASSQEDREGSEKLFF.

The chain has TRBV27 and TRBJ2-5; TRBD1 matches at 9 bases. With V trimmed by 6 bases and J by 4 bases, 9 bases remained unmatched. CDR3 length: 15 amino acids. Per germline, CDR1 MNHEY and CDR2 SMNVEV (reference sequence). The CDR3 bases are TGTGCCAGCAGACGACTCACAGGGGGCGCAGAGACCCAGTACTTC. It translates to CASRRLTGGAETQYF.

The V call is TRBV9, the J call TRBJ1-1, with a tentative D call TRBD1 (6 bases). Germline V gene data show CDR1 as SGDLS and CDR2 as YYNGEE. V lost 3 bases and J lost 3, with 21 bases in between. The CDR3 spans 17 residues. The CDR3 loop is CASSAPSSTGRDTEAFF. CDR3 in DNA: TGTGCCAGCAGCGCGCCCTCATCAACAGGGCGGGACACTGAAGCTTTCTTT.

This sequence joins TRBV5-1 and TRBJ2-7; the D gene is possibly TRBD1 (5 bases). This CDR3 spans 11 amino acids. The ends were cut back, 4 bases at V and 4 bases at J, with 6 bases in the middle. Per germline, CDR1 SGHRS and CDR2 YFSETQ. The CDR3 spells CASSPGYEQYF. In nucleotides, the CDR3 is TGCGCCAGCAGCCCAGGGTACGAGCAGTACTTC.